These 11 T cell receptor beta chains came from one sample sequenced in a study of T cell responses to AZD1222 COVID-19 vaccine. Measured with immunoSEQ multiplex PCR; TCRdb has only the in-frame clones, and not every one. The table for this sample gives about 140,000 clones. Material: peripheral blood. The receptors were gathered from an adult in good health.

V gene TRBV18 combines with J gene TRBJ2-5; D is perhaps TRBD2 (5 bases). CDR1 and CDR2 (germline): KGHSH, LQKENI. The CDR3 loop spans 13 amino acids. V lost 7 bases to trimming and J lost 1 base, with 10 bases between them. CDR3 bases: TGTGCCAGCTTTACGACTACCCAAGAGACCCAGTACTTC. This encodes CASFTTTQETQYF. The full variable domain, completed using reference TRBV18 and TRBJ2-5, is NAGVMQNPRHLVRRRGQEARLRCSPMKGHSHVYWYRQLPEEGLKFMVYLQKENIIDESGMPKERFSAEFPKEGPSILRIQQVVRGDSAAYFCASFTTTQETQYFGPGTRLLVL.

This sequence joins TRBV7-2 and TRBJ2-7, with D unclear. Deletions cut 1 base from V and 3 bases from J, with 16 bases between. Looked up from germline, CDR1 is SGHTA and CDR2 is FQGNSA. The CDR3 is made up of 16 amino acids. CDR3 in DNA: TGTGCCAGCAGCTTAGGCGGAAGATGGCGGAACTACGAGCAGTACTTC. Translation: CASSLGGRWRNYEQYF. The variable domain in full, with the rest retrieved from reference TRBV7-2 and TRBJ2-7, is GAGVSQSPSNKVTEKGKDVELRCDPISGHTALYWYRQSLGQGLEFLIYFQGNSAPDKSGLPSDRFSAERTGGSVSTLTIQRTQQEDSAVYLCASSLGGRWRNYEQYFGPGTRLTVT.

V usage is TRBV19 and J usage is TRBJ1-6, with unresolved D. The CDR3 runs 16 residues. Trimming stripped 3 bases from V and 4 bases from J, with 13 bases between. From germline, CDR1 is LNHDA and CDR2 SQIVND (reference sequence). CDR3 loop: CASSMDAQPYNSPLHF. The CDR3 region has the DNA TGTGCCAGTAGTATGGACGCACAGCCTTATAATTCACCCCTCCACTTT.

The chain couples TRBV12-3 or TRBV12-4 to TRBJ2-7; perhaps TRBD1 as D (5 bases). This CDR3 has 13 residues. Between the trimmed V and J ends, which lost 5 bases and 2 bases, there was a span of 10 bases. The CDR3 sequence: CASSPSGPYEQYF. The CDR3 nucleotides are TGTGCCAGCAGTCCGTCAGGGCCCTACGAGCAGTACTTC.

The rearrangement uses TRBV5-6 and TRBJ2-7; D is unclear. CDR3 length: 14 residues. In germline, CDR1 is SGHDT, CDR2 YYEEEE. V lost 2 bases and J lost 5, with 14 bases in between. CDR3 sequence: CASSLSSWQDEQYF. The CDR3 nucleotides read TGTGCCAGCAGCTTAAGCTCATGGCAAGACGAGCAGTACTTC.

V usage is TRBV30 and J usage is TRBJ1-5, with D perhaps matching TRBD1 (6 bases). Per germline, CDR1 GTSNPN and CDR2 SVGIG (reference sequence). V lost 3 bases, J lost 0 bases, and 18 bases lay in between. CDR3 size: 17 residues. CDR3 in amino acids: CAWSGRRTDYSNQPQHF. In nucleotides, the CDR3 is TGTGCCTGGAGCGGACGCAGGACAGACTATAGCAATCAGCCCCAGCATTTT.

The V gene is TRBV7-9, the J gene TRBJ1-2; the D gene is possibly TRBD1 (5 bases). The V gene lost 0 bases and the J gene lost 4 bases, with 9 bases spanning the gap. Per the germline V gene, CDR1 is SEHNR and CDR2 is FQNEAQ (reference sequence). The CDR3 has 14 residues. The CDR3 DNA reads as TGTGCCAGCAGCTTAGCAGGGGATCCCTATGGCTACACCTTC. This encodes CASSLAGDPYGYTF.

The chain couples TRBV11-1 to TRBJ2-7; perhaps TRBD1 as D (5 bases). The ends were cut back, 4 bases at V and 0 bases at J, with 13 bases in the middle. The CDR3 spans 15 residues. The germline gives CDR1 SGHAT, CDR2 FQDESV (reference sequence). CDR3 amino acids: CASSYLQGRSYEQYF. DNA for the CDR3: TGTGCCAGCAGCTACCTCCAGGGCCGCTCCTACGAGCAGTACTTC.

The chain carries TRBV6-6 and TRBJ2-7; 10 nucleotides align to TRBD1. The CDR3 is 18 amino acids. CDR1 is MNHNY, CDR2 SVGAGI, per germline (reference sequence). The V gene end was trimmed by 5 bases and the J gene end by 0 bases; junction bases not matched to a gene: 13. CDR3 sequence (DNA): TGTGCCAGCAGTCGTCTGGACAGGGGGGTGGGGTCCTCCTACGAGCAGTACTTC. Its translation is CASSRLDRGVGSSYEQYF.

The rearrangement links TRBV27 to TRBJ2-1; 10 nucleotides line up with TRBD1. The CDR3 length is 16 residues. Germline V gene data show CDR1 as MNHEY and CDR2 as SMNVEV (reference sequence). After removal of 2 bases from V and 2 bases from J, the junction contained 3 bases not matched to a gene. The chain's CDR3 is CASSLIGTGAYNEQFF. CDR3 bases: TGTGCCAGCAGTTTAATCGGGACAGGGGCCTACAATGAGCAGTTCTTC.

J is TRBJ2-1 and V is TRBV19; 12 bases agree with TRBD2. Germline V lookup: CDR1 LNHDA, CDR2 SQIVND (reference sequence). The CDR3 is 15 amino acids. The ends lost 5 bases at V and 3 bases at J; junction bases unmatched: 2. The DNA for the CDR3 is TGTGCCAGTAGTCCACTAGCGGGGGGCTACAATGAGCAGTTCTTC. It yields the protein CASSPLAGGYNEQFF.